Sequencing of this T cell receptor (beta chain) was carried out in a study of circulating CD8 cells and anti-PD-1 response in melanoma. Looking at the study overall: Anti-PD-1 was first-line therapy for about 50% of the 13 patients. Study-wide findings and caveats: A small cohort with few responders supplied the baseline and M1 comparisons. Experiments were generally run without replicates. Clonotype sharing was highest between DPOS and TIGIT subsets.

Each library started from roughly 15 ng of total RNA using the QIAseq Immune Repertoire TCR panel. One entry per CDR3 protein results from TCRdb running MiXCR on the reads. The table lists over 450 distinct CDR3 sequences, about 8.1% of them singletons. By share, this clonotype counts as medium-sized (0.01 to 0.1%). Its antigen is currently unknown. Sorting of live CD3+CD8+TCRalphabeta+ cells by PD-1 and/or TIGIT gave four subsets. V was cut by 0 bases and J by 5 bases, with 7 bases left in between. The germline CDR1 and CDR2 sequences are DFQATT and SNEGSKA (reference sequence). This CDR3 is 12 amino acids long.

V gene TRBV20-1 combines with J gene TRBJ1-1, with D possibly being TRBD1 (6 bases). This clonotype was sampled from a human donor with melanoma. This sample comprised CD8+ T cells from PBMCs, obtained at baseline or after one month of anti-PD-1 therapy (not recorded which). The CDR3 DNA is TGCAGTGCTAGAGAAGGGGGTACTGAAGCTTTCTTT. Translated: CSAREGGTEAFF.